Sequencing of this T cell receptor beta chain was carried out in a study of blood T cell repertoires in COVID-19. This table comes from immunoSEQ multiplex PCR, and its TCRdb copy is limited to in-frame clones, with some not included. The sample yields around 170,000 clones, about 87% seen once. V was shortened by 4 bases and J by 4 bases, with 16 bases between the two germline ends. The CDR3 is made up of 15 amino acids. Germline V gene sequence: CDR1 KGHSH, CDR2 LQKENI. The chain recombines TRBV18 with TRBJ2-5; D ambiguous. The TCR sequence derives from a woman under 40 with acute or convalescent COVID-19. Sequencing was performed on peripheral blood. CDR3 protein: CASSLSGAFGETQYF. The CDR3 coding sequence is TGTGCCAGCTCACTGTCTGGTGCGTTTGGAGAGACCCAGTACTTC.